The clone carrying this T cell receptor (beta chain) showed up just a few times. This entry is derived from a study of T cell repertoires in cytomegalovirus infection. Germline values: CDR1 SGHRS, CDR2 YFSETQ. V lost 4 bases, J lost 6 bases, and 21 bases lay in between. The CDR3 has 16 amino acids. A single record per CDR3 protein comes from TCRdb applying MiXCR to the reads. The data show roughly 180,000 distinct CDR3 sequences, with 28% seen just once and just over 30% held by the top ten. This rearrangement joins TRBV5-1 to TRBJ2-3; unclear D gene. This receptor was identified in a human donor in good health (CMV status not recorded). Some clones in this sample may be carry-over from other donors' samples. The sample comprised PBMCs. The CDR3 sequence is CASSHRSGAGADTQYF. The DNA for the CDR3 is TGCGCCAGCAGCCATCGCTCGGGCGCCGGAGCGGATACGCAGTATTTT.